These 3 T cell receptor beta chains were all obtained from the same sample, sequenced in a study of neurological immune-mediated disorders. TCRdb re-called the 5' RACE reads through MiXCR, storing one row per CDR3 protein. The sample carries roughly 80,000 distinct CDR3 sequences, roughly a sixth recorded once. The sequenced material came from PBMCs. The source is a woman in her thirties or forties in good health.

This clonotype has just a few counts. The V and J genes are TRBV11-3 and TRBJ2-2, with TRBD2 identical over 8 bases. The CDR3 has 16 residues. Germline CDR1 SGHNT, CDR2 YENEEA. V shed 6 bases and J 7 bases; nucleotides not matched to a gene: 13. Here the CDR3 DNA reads TGTGCCAGCAGAAGCGGGAGCCCCCTCTGGGGCGGGGAGCTGTTTTTT. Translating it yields CASRSGSPLWGGELFF.

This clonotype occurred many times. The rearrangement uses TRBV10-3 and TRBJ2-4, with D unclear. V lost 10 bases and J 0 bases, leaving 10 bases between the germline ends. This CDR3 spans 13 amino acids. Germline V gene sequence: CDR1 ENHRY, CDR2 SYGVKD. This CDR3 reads CASLDGAKNIQYF. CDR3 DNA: TGTGCCAGCCTGGACGGAGCCAAAAACATTCAGTACTTC.

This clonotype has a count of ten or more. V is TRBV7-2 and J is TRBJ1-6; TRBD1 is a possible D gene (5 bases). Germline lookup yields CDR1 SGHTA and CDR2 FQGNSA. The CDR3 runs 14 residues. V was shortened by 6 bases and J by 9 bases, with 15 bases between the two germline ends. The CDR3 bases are TGTGCCAGCAGGGGAGGGGTGGACGGTTCACCCCTCCACTTT. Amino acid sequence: CASRGGVDGSPLHF.